This TCR beta chain was sequenced for a study of technical replicates of blood from several donors. Only in-frame clones appear in the TCRdb table, and some are missing; sequencing was by immunoSEQ multiplex PCR. The table includes about 73,000 clones, roughly 93% detected once. The receptor's source is a human donor in good health. Sequences were obtained from T cells isolated from PBMCs.

The CDR3 sequence: CASSVSGGDQPQHF. CDR3 coding DNA: TGTGCCAGCAGTGTATCGGGGGGTGATCAGCCCCAGCATTTT. The genes are TRBV6-4 and TRBJ1-5, with D possibly being TRBD1 (5 bases). This CDR3 has 14 amino acids. The germline CDR1 and CDR2 sequences are MRHNA and SNTAGT. Trimming removed 4 bases from V and 5 bases from J, with 12 bases in between.